This TCR beta chain was recorded in a study of blood T cell repertoires in COVID-19. The CDR3 consists of 22 residues. This clone was picked up one time. Recruits, aged 18 to 89 years, lived in around 24 US areas. Method: immunoSEQ multiplex PCR; TCRdb's copy keeps in-frame clones and lacks some. The data contain about 240,000 clones, roughly 89% of them singletons. V usage is TRBV12-2 and J usage is TRBJ1-3; no DNA check was done on the table's D call, TRBD1. TRBV12-2 is tagged as a pseudogene. The clonotype originates from a woman in her 30s who had recovered from COVID-19. The material sequenced was PBMCs or T cells enriched from blood (not recorded which). The CDR3 here is CASRLDPRDRVSFTSSGNTIYF. The CDR3 DNA follows: TGTGCAAGTCGCTTAGACCCCCGGGACAGGGTCTCTTTTACTAGCTCTGGAAACACCATATATTTT.